Included here is one T cell receptor (beta chain) sequence, with context. This entry comes from a study of blood T cell repertoires in COVID-19. The wider study: The study drew acute and convalescent COVID-19 samples from the United States, Italy and Spain.

Looked up from germline, CDR1 is SGHTA and CDR2 is FQGNSA. The CDR3 is 15 amino acids. The V end was cut by 1 base, the J end by 7 bases, with 14 bases between. The table came from immunoSEQ multiplex PCR; TCRdb's copy has only in-frame clones and leaves some out. The sample carries about 99,000 clones, 79% recorded once. The chain has TRBV7-2 and TRBJ2-1, with a tentative D call TRBD2 (6 bases). The receptor comes from a woman over 75 with active or convalescent COVID-19. Sequencing input: peripheral blood. This CDR3 is CASSLVRAGSNEQFF. The CDR3 coding sequence is TGTGCCAGCAGCTTAGTAAGGGCGGGAAGTAATGAGCAGTTCTTC.